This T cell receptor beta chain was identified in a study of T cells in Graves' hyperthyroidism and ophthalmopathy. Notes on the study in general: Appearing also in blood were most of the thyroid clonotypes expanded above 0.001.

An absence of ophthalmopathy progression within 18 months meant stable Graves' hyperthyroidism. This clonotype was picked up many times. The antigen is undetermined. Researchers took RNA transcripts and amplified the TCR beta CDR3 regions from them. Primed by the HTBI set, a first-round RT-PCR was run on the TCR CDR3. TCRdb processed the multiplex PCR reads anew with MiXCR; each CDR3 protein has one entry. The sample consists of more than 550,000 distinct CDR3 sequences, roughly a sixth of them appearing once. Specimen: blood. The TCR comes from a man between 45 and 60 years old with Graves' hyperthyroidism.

Written as DNA, the CDR3 is TGTGCCAGCAGTTACGGCGGCTACACCTTC. This translates into CASSYGGYTF. The J gene is TRBJ1-2, the V gene TRBV6-5; D gene uncertain. Germline CDR1 MNHEY, CDR2 SVGAGI. CDR3 size: 10 residues. Trimming pared 2 bases from V and 8 bases from J, leaving 3 bases between.